The 10 T cell receptor beta chains below all came from one sample that was sequenced in a study of Graves' ophthalmopathy and Graves' hyperthyroidism (dated by TCRdb to the late 2010s). The sample was run on an Illumina HiSeq 2000. TCR beta CDR3 regions were amplified from RNA transcripts for repertoire sequencing. The first round of RT-PCR was done with HTBI primers and the Qiagen OneStep RT-PCR kit, and was followed by a second round of multiplex PCR, then size selection and purification. TCRdb trimmed the raw reads at Q25, called clones with MiXCR and kept productive beta chains. CDR3 protein sequences are deduplicated, and each keeps its most common genes and DNA. In this sample the table shows about 550,000 distinct CDR3 sequences, under 40% of which occur a single time. About 4% of the sample lies in the top ten. Material for sequencing was peripheral blood or thyroid tissue (not recorded which). Every receptor here comes from an adult man with Graves' hyperthyroidism.

This clonotype has at least ten counts. V and J are TRBV9 and TRBJ1-3; unclear D gene. The CDR3 has 17 amino acids. CDR1 is SGDLS and CDR2 is YYNGEE in the germline V gene. Trimming took 3 bases from V and 0 from J, leaving 16 bases between them. The CDR3 is CASSADRGWGSGNTIYF. The CDR3 nucleotides read TGTGCCAGCAGCGCTGACCGGGGATGGGGCTCTGGAAACACCATATATTTT. The full variable domain, rest sourced from reference TRBV9 and TRBJ1-3, is DSGVTQTPKHLITATGQRVTLRCSPRSGDLSVYWYQQSLDQGLQFLIQYYNGEERAKGNILERFSAQQFPDLHSELNLSSLELGDSALYFCASSADRGWGSGNTIYFGEGSWLTVV.

The table lists this clonotype with many counts. The chain joins TRBV12-3 or TRBV12-4 to TRBJ1-5; TRBD1 matches 9 bases. Trimming at V came to 6 bases and at J to 3 bases, leaving 3 bases not matched to a gene. The CDR3 has 14 amino acids. In nucleotides, the CDR3 is TGTGCCAGCAGGGGACAGGGTTACAATCAGCCCCAGCATTTT. Its protein is CASRGQGYNQPQHF.

The sample holds a few counts of this clonotype. V and J are TRBV2 and TRBJ2-2; no clear D. Germline-derived CDR1 and CDR2 are SNHLY and FYNNEI. V lost 2 bases, J lost 1 base, and 5 bases lay in between. This CDR3 contains 14 residues. CDR3 in amino acids: CASSEYKNTGELFF. The DNA of the CDR3 is TGTGCCAGCAGTGAATATAAGAACACCGGGGAGCTGTTTTTT.

This clonotype was seen ten or more times. The chain has TRBV7-2 and TRBJ1-2; D possibly corresponds to TRBD1 (5 bases). This CDR3 is 14 amino acids long. Looked up from germline, CDR1 is SGHTA and CDR2 is FQGNSA. The V and J ends lost 1 base and 8 bases respectively, with 14 bases between them. The CDR3 loop reads CASSLGGSPGGYTF. The CDR3 coding sequence is TGTGCCAGCAGCTTAGGGGGCAGTCCTGGGGGCTACACCTTC.

The chain recombines TRBV7-6 with TRBJ2-1, with 9 nucleotides matching TRBD1. The CDR3 sequence is 16 residues long. Trimming removed 1 base from V and 5 bases from J; junction bases left unmatched: 6. Per germline, CDR1 SGHVS and CDR2 FNYEAQ. CDR3 loop: CASSLVGTGLNNEQFF. DNA of the CDR3: TGTGCCAGCAGCTTAGTAGGGACAGGGCTTAACAATGAGCAGTTCTTC.

The chain couples TRBV11-2 to TRBJ1-2, with unresolved D. The CDR3 has 14 residues. Germline CDR1 and CDR2: SGHAT and FQNNGV. The germline V and J ends were trimmed by 0 bases and 5 bases, with 10 bases remaining between them. CDR3 in amino acids: CASSLDGTIYGYTF. CDR3 DNA sequence: TGTGCCAGCAGCTTAGACGGTACTATTTATGGCTACACCTTC.

The sample holds many counts of this clonotype. The rearrangement uses TRBV5-1 and TRBJ2-7; TRBD2 might be the D (6 bases). Deletions cut 6 bases from V and 2 bases from J, with 12 bases between. This CDR3 region has 13 residues. Germline assignment: CDR1 SGHRS and CDR2 YFSETQ. CDR3 protein: CASTGRGPYEQYF. For the CDR3, the DNA is TGCGCCAGCACGGGGCGGGGCCCCTACGAGCAGTACTTC. The full variable domain, its missing parts supplied by reference TRBV5-1 and TRBJ2-7, is KAGVTQTPRYLIKTRGQQVTLSCSPISGHRSVSWYQQTPGQGLQFLFEYFSETQRNKGNFPGRFSGRQFSNSRSEMNVSTLELGDSALYLCASTGRGPYEQYFGPGTRLTVT.

The V call is TRBV2, the J call TRBJ1-1; maybe TRBD1 (5 bases). The CDR3 is 14 residues long. The V end lost 6 bases, the J end lost 1 base, and 12 bases lay between the germline ends. CDR1 SNHLY and CDR2 FYNNEI come from the germline V gene. The DNA of the CDR3 is TGTGCCAGCAGCGTCGATCAGGGGAACACTGAAGCTTTCTTT. Protein: CASSVDQGNTEAFF.

Concerning this clonotype itself: This may be a read error: a much more frequent sequence differs by one nucleotide. The V call is TRBV6-5, the J call TRBJ1-4, with 8 nucleotides matching TRBD1. This CDR3 has 15 residues. The V segment lost 2 bases and the J segment 7 bases; nucleotides outside the gene matches: 6. Per germline, CDR1 MNHEY and CDR2 SVGAGI. Here the CDR3 reads CASSYPDRDGEKLFF. The CDR3, as DNA: TGTGCCAGCAGTTACCCGGACAGGGACGGTGAAAAACTGTTTTTT.

Of note for this clonotype: A much larger clone differs by one base, so this may be a read error. This sequence joins TRBV5-1 and TRBJ2-7; 7 positions match TRBD1. Trimming took 4 bases from V and 7 from J; bases not matched to a gene: 14. CDR3 size: 15 residues. Per germline, CDR1 SGHRS and CDR2 YFSETQ. CDR3 coding DNA: TGCGCCAGCAGCGCAGGGGGTTCCCTTTCTAGGGAGCAGTACTTC. Encoded protein: CASSAGGSLSREQYF.